This paragraph reports one TCR beta chain. The antigen is not known. This record comes from a study of cytomegalovirus exposure and HLA in healthy donors. General study results and limits: Across donors, presence/absence analyses took sequencing depth to be roughly uniform. Productive status was seen about 87% or about 30% of the time for most TCR beta V segments in an earlier analysis. The study designated about 160 TCR beta chains cytomegalovirus-associated.

Germline assignment: CDR1 LNHDA and CDR2 SQIVND (reference sequence). The CDR3 has 14 amino acids. V gave up 2 bases and J gave up 4 bases, with 11 bases separating them. The PCR ran on 60 Vbeta and 13 Jbeta primers. Clones were sequenced by immunoSEQ multiplex PCR, and TCRdb holds only the in-frame ones, with some missing. The sample has tens of thousands of clones; approximately 64% are singletons. The rearrangement links TRBV19 to TRBJ1-2; perhaps TRBD1 as D (5 bases). Sequencing was done on a sample of PBMCs. This TCR derives from a man aged 40-49 years in good health and CMV-seropositive. CDR3 residues: CASSIKGVLYGYTF. For the CDR3, the DNA is TGTGCCAGTAGTATAAAAGGGGTCCTCTATGGCTACACCTTC.